Each of the 22 T cell receptor beta chains below was sequenced from the same sample in a study of blood T cells in healthy people across ages. The authors ran a second PCR of about 6 to 11 cycles using a sample-barcoded 5' primer and a J-beta primer mix. MiXCR, applied by TCRdb to the 5' RACE reads, yields one record per CDR3 protein. The sample yields approximately 850,000 distinct CDR3 sequences, around 45% seen once. Specimen: blood. The source of these receptors is a man between 60 and 70 years old in good health.

This chain connects TRBV6-2 or TRBV6-3 to TRBJ2-5; D remains unclear. Looked up from germline, CDR1 is MNHEY and CDR2 is SVGEGT. The CDR3 covers 14 residues. V was clipped by 7 bases and J by 3 bases, with 15 bases between them. For the CDR3, the DNA is TGTGCCAGCACCGACTGGGCCCAGGAAGAGACCCAGTACTTC. Residues: CASTDWAQEETQYF.

This clonotype was seen a few times. V gene TRBV7-9 combines with J gene TRBJ2-4; D ambiguous. CDR1 SEHNR and CDR2 FQNEAQ come from the germline V gene (reference sequence). The CDR3 sequence is 12 residues long. V lost 1 base and J 8 bases, leaving 6 bases between the germline ends. CDR3 amino acids: CASSLDGYIQYF. CDR3 coding DNA: TGTGCCAGCAGCTTAGACGGATACATTCAGTACTTC.

Points on this clonotype: A junction end diverges from the germline sequence, so it may reflect a read error. The chain is built from TRBV5-1 and TRBJ2-7, with D maybe TRBD1 (6 bases). Germline-derived CDR1 and CDR2 are SGHRS and YFSETQ. The CDR3 length is 15 residues. The CDR3 region is CASSDQGIVSYERYF. CDR3 in DNA: TGCGCCAGCAGCGACCAGGGGATAGTATCCTACGAGCGGTACTTC.

A few counts support this clonotype. The chain links TRBV11-2 to TRBJ1-1, with 10 bases aligning to TRBD1. The CDR3 has 15 amino acids. Germline values: CDR1 SGHAT, CDR2 FQNNGV. The V and J ends lost 5 bases and 1 base, in that order; junction bases with no gene match: 4. This CDR3 reads CASSPRDRGNTEAFF. CDR3 DNA sequence: TGTGCCAGCAGCCCTAGGGACAGGGGGAACACTGAAGCTTTCTTT.

This clonotype was seen a handful of times. This chain uses TRBV28 with TRBJ1-2; maybe TRBD1 (5 bases). V gave up 5 bases and J gave up 7 bases, with 20 bases separating them. CDR1 is MDHEN, CDR2 SYDVKM, per germline. This CDR3 spans 15 amino acids. The DNA for the CDR3 is TGTGCCAGCAGTCCCTCAGGGTCCGGTAATCTTGGCTACACCTTC. Translated, it gives CASSPSGSGNLGYTF.

The chain is built from TRBV18 and TRBJ1-2, with D perhaps matching TRBD1 (5 bases). V was trimmed by 2 bases and J by 4 bases, leaving 11 bases between them. The CDR3 extends over 14 amino acids. Germline CDR1 is KGHSH and CDR2 is LQKENI. This CDR3 is CASSPNAGPYGYTF. The CDR3 DNA sequence: TGTGCCAGCTCACCAAACGCAGGGCCCTATGGCTACACCTTC.

The rearrangement uses TRBV20-1 and TRBJ2-1; 8 positions agree with TRBD2. In germline, CDR1 is DFQATT, CDR2 SNEGSKA (reference sequence). The V gene end was trimmed by 0 bases and the J gene end by 4 bases; junction bases not matched to a gene: 11. CDR3 length: 17 amino acids. DNA of the CDR3: TGCAGTGCTAGAGATGCGTCCTGGGCGGGGGGATACAATGAGCAGTTCTTC. Protein: CSARDASWAGGYNEQFF.

This clonotype was picked up a small number of times. Here the CDR3 DNA reads TGTGCCAGCAGCTTAGCGCGTCAGGGTGGCCAGTTCTTC. Amino acid sequence: CASSLARQGGQFF. V is TRBV7-2 and J is TRBJ2-1, with D maybe TRBD1 (5 bases). The CDR3 spans 13 residues. With 0 bases removed from V and 13 bases from J, the gap between germline ends came to 13 bases. Germline V gives CDR1 SGHTA, CDR2 FQGNSA.

The genes are TRBV6-1 and TRBJ2-5; D possibly corresponds to TRBD2 (5 bases). Trimming removed 8 bases at V and 1 base at J, with 17 bases between. The CDR3 loop spans 15 amino acids. CDR1 is MNHNS and CDR2 is SASEGT in the germline V gene. CDR3: CASGRTRTLQETQYF. CDR3 nucleotide sequence: TGTGCCAGCGGCAGAACTAGAACACTCCAAGAGACCCAGTACTTC.

Turning to this clonotype: A much larger clone is a single base away; this may be a read error. V is TRBV7-2 and J is TRBJ2-7, with D maybe TRBD2 (6 bases). Germline V gene lookup returns CDR1 SGHTA and CDR2 FQGNSA. This CDR3 region has 16 residues. This CDR3 is CASSSWGVPSSYERYF. Written as DNA, the CDR3 is TGTGCCAGCAGCTCCTGGGGGGTCCCGAGCTCCTACGAGCGGTACTTC. Filled out from reference TRBV7-2 and TRBJ2-7, the complete variable domain reads GAGVSQSPSNKVTEKGKDVELRCDPISGHTALYWYRQSLGQGLEFLIYFQGNSAPDKSGLPSDRFSAERTGGSVSTLTIQRTQQEDSAVYLCASSSWGVPSSYERYFGPGTRLTVT.

This clonotype was counted a few times. The DNA of the CDR3 is TGTGCCAGCAGCTTAGATAGCGTTGGCGGGGGGCTGAGGGAGACCCAGTACTTC. Translating gives CASSLDSVGGGLRETQYF. The chain has TRBV7-2 and TRBJ2-5; 8 bases fit TRBD2. The V and J ends lost 1 base and 5 bases, in that order; junction bases with no gene match: 15. CDR1 is SGHTA, CDR2 FQGNSA, per germline. The CDR3 has 18 residues.

A few counts support this clonotype. This chain joins TRBV3-1 and TRBJ2-7; 9 bases line up with TRBD1. The CDR3 is 16 residues long. V dropped 4 bases and J dropped 3; count of bases not matched to a gene: 10. Germline-derived CDR1 and CDR2 are LGHDT and YNNKEL (reference sequence). The CDR3 loop is CASSRQGGLKGYEQYF. The CDR3 DNA reads TGTGCCAGCAGCCGACAGGGGGGCTTGAAGGGCTACGAGCAGTACTTC.

CDR3 DNA sequence: TGTGCCAGCAGTGAATTAGGTGGCTACACCTTC. This sequence encodes CASSELGGYTF. The chain has TRBV25-1 and TRBJ1-2, with unresolved D. Germline lookup yields CDR1 MGHDK and CDR2 SYGVNS. The CDR3 extends over 11 amino acids. The V end lost 1 base, the J end lost 7 bases, and 4 bases lay between the germline ends.

CDR3 sequence (DNA): TGCAGTGCTAGACGCGGGTCCCTCGCAACTAATGAAAAACTGTTTTTT. It encodes CSARRGSLATNEKLFF. The chain combines TRBV20-1 with TRBJ1-4; D remains unclear. The V and J ends lost 2 bases and 0 bases respectively, with 13 bases between them. The CDR3 has 16 residues. CDR1 and CDR2 from the germline V gene are DFQATT and SNEGSKA (reference sequence).

Comments on this clonotype: The junction departs from the called germline gene at one end, perhaps through a read error. This chain links TRBV5-1 with TRBJ2-1; 7 bases are a match to TRBD2. The CDR3 runs to 15 residues. CDR1 is SGHRS, CDR2 YFSETQ, per germline. In DNA form, the CDR3 reads TGCGCCAGCAGCTTGACGAGCGGGGCTTACAGTGAGCAGTTCTTC. Residues: CASSLTSGAYSEQFF.

The chain is built from TRBV3-1 and TRBJ2-4; no definite D call. This CDR3 comprises 14 residues. CDR1 LGHDT and CDR2 YNNKEL come from the germline V gene (reference sequence). Trimming took 0 bases from V and 0 from J, leaving 3 bases between them. CDR3 region: CASSQELAKNIQYF. CDR3 bases: TGTGCCAGCAGCCAAGAACTAGCCAAAAACATTCAGTACTTC.

The chain links TRBV4-3 to TRBJ2-3; 8 nucleotides line up with TRBD2. The CDR3 length is 15 residues. Germline V lookup: CDR1 LGHNA, CDR2 YSLEER. J lost 0 bases, V lost 4 bases, and 3 bases had no gene match. As DNA, the CDR3 is TGCGCCAGCAGCCCCGGGACTAGAAGCACAGATACGCAGTATTTT. Residues: CASSPGTRSTDTQYF.

Points on this clonotype: Being one base from a much bigger clone, this may be a read error. The V and J genes are TRBV12-3 or TRBV12-4 and TRBJ2-4; a weak D match, TRBD2 (5 bases). The tail of the sequence fits TRBJ2-7 better, so the J call may be wrong. The length of the CDR3 is 12 residues. For the CDR3, the DNA is TGTGCCAGCAGCCGAACGGCGGGCGAGCAGTACTTC. It translates to CASSRTAGEQYF.

Of note for this clonotype: One end of the junction is discordant with germline, which a read error may explain. The gene calls are TRBV20-1 and TRBJ2-5, with D uncertain. The CDR3 totals 10 residues. The germline V gene has CDR1 DFQATT and CDR2 SNEGSKA (reference sequence). CDR3: CSARGQLGYF. CDR3 sequence (DNA): TGCAGTGCCAGAGGCCAGCTTGGGTACTTC.

Details on this clonotype: One end of the junction fails to match germline, which may point to a read error. The J gene is TRBJ2-1, the V gene TRBV12-3 or TRBV12-4; possibly TRBD2 for D (5 bases). The CDR3 spans 14 residues. The CDR3 is CASSYRTDYNGQFF. CDR3 nucleotide sequence: TGTGCCAGCAGTTATCGGACCGACTACAATGGGCAGTTCTTC.

This clonotype was found a few times. CDR3 sequence: CASSERRKETQYF. In nucleotides, the CDR3 is TGTGCCAGCAGTGAGCGACGGAAAGAGACCCAGTACTTC. The gene calls are TRBV2 and TRBJ2-5; D unclear. The V end was cut by 3 bases, the J end by 3 bases, with 8 bases between. The CDR3 sequence is 13 residues long. Germline-derived CDR1 and CDR2 are SNHLY and FYNNEI. The full variable domain, its missing parts supplied by reference TRBV2 and TRBJ2-5, is EPEVTQTPSHQVTQMGQEVILRCVPISNHLYFYWYRQILGQKVEFLVSFYNNEISEKSEIFDDQFSVERPDGSNFTLKIRSTKLEDSAMYFCASSERRKETQYFGPGTRLLVL.

This clonotype was picked up a small number of times. The chain recombines TRBV13 with TRBJ2-5, with D possibly being TRBD2 (5 bases). Trimming removed 5 bases from V and 4 bases from J, with 11 bases in between. This CDR3 comprises 13 residues. Germline V gives CDR1 PRHDT, CDR2 FYEKMQ (reference sequence). Written as DNA, the CDR3 is TGTGCCAGCAGCCGTAGCGTCGCAGAGACCCAGTACTTC. Translated: CASSRSVAETQYF.